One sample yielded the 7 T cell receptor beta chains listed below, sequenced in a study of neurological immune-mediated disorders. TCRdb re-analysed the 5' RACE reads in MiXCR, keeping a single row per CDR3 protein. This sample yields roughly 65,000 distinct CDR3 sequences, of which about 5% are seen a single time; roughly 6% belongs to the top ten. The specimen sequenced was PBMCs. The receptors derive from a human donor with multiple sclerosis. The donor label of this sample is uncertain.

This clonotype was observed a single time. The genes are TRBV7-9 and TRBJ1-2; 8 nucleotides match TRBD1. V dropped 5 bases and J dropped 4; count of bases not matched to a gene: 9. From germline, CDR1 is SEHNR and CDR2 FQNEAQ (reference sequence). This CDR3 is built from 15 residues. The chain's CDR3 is CASSPRQGPSYGYTF. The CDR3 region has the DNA TGTGCCAGCAGCCCCCGACAGGGGCCCAGCTATGGCTACACCTTC.

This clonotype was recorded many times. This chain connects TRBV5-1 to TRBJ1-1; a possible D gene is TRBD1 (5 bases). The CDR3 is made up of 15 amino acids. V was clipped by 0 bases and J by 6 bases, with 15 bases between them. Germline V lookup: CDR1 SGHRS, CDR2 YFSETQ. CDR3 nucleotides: TGCGCCAGCAGCTTGGGCCCCGTAGGGGTGGCTGAAGCTTTCTTT. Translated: CASSLGPVGVAEAFF.

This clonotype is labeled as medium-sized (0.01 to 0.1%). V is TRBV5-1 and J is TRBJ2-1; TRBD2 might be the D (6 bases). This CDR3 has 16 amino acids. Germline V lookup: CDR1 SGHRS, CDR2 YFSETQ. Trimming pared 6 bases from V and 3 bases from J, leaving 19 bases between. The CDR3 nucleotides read TGCGCCAGCACAAAATCCGGGGGAGGAAGCTACAATGAGCAGTTCTTC. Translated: CASTKSGGGSYNEQFF.

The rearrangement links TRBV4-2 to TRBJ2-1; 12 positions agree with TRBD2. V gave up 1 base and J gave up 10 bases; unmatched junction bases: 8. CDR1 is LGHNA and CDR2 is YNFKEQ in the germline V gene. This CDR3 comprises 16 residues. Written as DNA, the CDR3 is TGTGCCAGCAGCCAAGGGTCTAGCGGGGGGGCAGAAGAGCAGTTCTTC. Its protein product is CASSQGSSGGAEEQFF.

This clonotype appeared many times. The DNA of the CDR3 is TGTGCCAGCAGCTTAGCGCCGGACAGGGGGAGGCATCAGCCCCAGCATTTT. Protein product: CASSLAPDRGRHQPQHF. The chain recombines TRBV7-2 with TRBJ1-5; 10 bases are shared with TRBD1. V shed 0 bases and J 5 bases; nucleotides not matched to a gene: 7. The CDR3 consists of 17 residues. CDR1 and CDR2 (germline): SGHTA, FQGNSA.

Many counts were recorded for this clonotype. This CDR3 is CASKVGGGYEQYF. The CDR3 nucleotides are TGTGCCAGCAAAGTAGGGGGCGGGTACGAGCAGTACTTC. The rearrangement joins TRBV25-1 to TRBJ2-7, with 7 nucleotides matching TRBD1. Trimming cost V 7 bases and J 4 bases; bases outside gene matches: 7. The length of the CDR3 is 13 residues. The germline V gene encodes CDR1 MGHDK and CDR2 SYGVNS.

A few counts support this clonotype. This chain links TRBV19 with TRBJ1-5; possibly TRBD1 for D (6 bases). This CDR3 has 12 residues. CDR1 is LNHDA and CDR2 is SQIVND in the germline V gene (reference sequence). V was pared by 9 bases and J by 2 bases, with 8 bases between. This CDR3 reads CASRQGNQPQHF. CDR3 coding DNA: TGTGCCAGCCGACAGGGCAATCAGCCCCAGCATTTT.